The rows below give T cell receptor beta chains drawn from one sample of a study of vaccination and CD4 T cells after COVID-19. The antigens for these receptors are not known. TCRdb redid the calling of the PCR reads with MiXCR, one entry per CDR3 protein. The sample lists 21,000 or so distinct CDR3 sequences, roughly 52% seen once, with roughly 5.7% in the top ten. Sequencing was carried out using CD4+ T cells from blood, cultured in vitro. The origin of the receptors is a human donor who had recovered from COVID-19. The CDR3 runs from the conserved cysteine through the conserved F or W. The D gene is left open where the match is weak.

v_gene	d_gene	CDR3aa
TRBV24-1	TRBD2	CATSGGGAAETQYF
TRBV20-1	-	CSASGNRDYNEQFF
TRBV28	-	CASSPGGGRFNEQFF
TRBV7-6	-	CASTPGTYQETQYF
TRBV12-3/TRBV12-4	-	CASSLEPYQPQHF
TRBV1	-	CTSSLPPGLAGRTPSTDTQYF
TRBV7-6	-	CASSRPQGQETQYF
TRBV2	TRBD1	CASRGQGGAEAFF
TRBV27	TRBD1	CASSLVAGGRGGRNSPLHF
TRBV7-2	-	CASSLDSVPGYEQYF
TRBV7-8	-	CASSSFADTQYF
TRBV28	TRBD2	CASYDGEGTYEQYF
TRBV7-3	-	CASSLVAGRTTGELFF
TRBV20-1	-	CSARDTRAPDGYTF
TRBV5-1	-	CASSLAYRGMNTEAFF
TRBV11-2	TRBD2	CASRLGPSGDYEQYF
TRBV7-6	-	CASSLVPDSQTGNTIYF
TRBV20-1	TRBD1	CSATQTGTGPYNEQFF
TRBV18	-	CASSPLLFTGGYTF
TRBV20-1	TRBD1	CSARPTGEGEAFF
TRBV27	TRBD1	CATRQGASGANVLTF
TRBV30	-	CACGAKAFF
TRBV27	TRBD1	CASTSGGSETDTQYF
TRBV7-2	TRBD1	CASSRTGQGTGELFF
TRBV24-1	-	CATSESSGLGQHF
TRBV6-1	TRBD2	CASRTTSGLGGGKQFF
TRBV10-1	TRBD2	CASSPSGYTDTQYF
TRBV20-1	-	CSARVQGPYYNEQFF
TRBV7-2	-	CASSLGGGGRGGYTF
TRBV28	-	CASSSFDRGNTIYF
TRBV24-1	-	CATSDFWNEQFF
TRBV11-1	-	CASKRGPNTEAFF
TRBV4-1	-	CASSQDRAGPKQHF
TRBV7-2	-	CASSQSPYAHETQYF
TRBV20-1	-	CSTRRGNRNTIYF
TRBV10-1	TRBD1	CANETGEGTEAFF
TRBV24-1	TRBD1	CATSDPGTEKAFF
TRBV5-1	-	CASSQTVGGHNEQFF
TRBV6-1	-	CASTPATGSGTGELFF
TRBV11-2	TRBD1	CASSLVGTASNEQFF
TRBV7-2	-	CASSPNGGSANTIYF
TRBV7-8	-	CASSLGPGTFQETQYF
TRBV28	-	CASSPNRVMGNQPQHF
TRBV2	-	CASSYSLQPQHF
TRBV6-1	-	CASGAGEGYGYTF
TRBV6-5	-	CASSYSNWGYGYTF
TRBV10-1	-	CASSPGTNYGYTF
TRBV19	TRBD1	CASSGPGTGVHNEQFF
TRBV6-1	-	CASSTGGSSQPQHF
TRBV5-4	-	CASSPPPPQGNYGYTF
TRBV6-2/TRBV6-3	-	CASMSQQYGYTF
TRBV5-4	TRBD1	CASSNRGRDNEKLFF
TRBV30	TRBD1	CAWSLSGRGIGYTF
TRBV11-2	TRBD1	CASSSLGQANTEAFF
TRBV15	-	CATSRVVGKDYGYTF
TRBV6-5	-	CASSYSGDWIYNSPLHF
TRBV20-1	-	CSALGSADSPLHF